This is a list of T cell receptor beta chains from one sample in a study of neurological immune-mediated disorders. TCRdb fed the 5' RACE reads into MiXCR, producing one record per CDR3 protein. The data contain roughly 48,000 distinct CDR3 sequences, about 13% of them singletons. The sequencing input was PBMCs. The receptors shown here come from a male donor with HTLV-1-associated myelopathy (HAM/TSP). CDR3s include the opening cysteine and the closing phenylalanine or tryptophan. The order of the fields is V gene, CDR3 protein.

V gene: TRBV11-2
CDR3 protein: CASSLERNYGYTF

V gene: TRBV7-9
CDR3 protein: CASSLVSRVDTQYF

V gene: TRBV7-8
CDR3 protein: CASSFSRGDTEAFF

V gene: TRBV28
CDR3 protein: CASTQWGGGSTDTQYF

V gene: TRBV5-1
CDR3 protein: CASSLLGEDTQYF

V gene: TRBV12-3/TRBV12-4
CDR3 protein: CASRPGLLSSYNEQFF

V gene: TRBV7-8
CDR3 protein: CASSGRQGMNTEAFF

V gene: TRBV6-5
CDR3 protein: CASSQGSGSQYF

V gene: TRBV28
CDR3 protein: CASSSPGQGAKDTQYF

V gene: TRBV4-3
CDR3 protein: CASSQDGSPGILDNEQFF

V gene: TRBV6-2/TRBV6-3
CDR3 protein: CASAAGNQPQHF

V gene: TRBV5-1
CDR3 protein: CASSTGTSGGADEQFF

V gene: TRBV20-1
CDR3 protein: CSASGEVNSPLHF

V gene: TRBV7-2
CDR3 protein: CASSSLWGTGFRVNTEAFF

V gene: TRBV29-1
CDR3 protein: CSAPGTDYYGYTF

V gene: TRBV2
CDR3 protein: CASSPILGTGAYEQYF

V gene: TRBV5-6
CDR3 protein: CASSFLVYGYTF

V gene: TRBV5-1
CDR3 protein: CASSFGTSLPPDTQYF

V gene: TRBV2
CDR3 protein: CASSETGTVGYEQYF

V gene: TRBV11-2
CDR3 protein: CASSFTREVGKLFF

V gene: TRBV5-1
CDR3 protein: CASSDFHPGTDTQYF

V gene: TRBV5-1
CDR3 protein: CASSLGEASSYEQYF